The sequence of this T cell receptor beta chain was determined in a study of cytomegalovirus exposure and HLA in healthy donors. As concerns this clone: The target antigen is unknown.

Findings of the study overall: Most TCR sequences were seen very rarely across donors, but some public TCRs occurred in many. Several V segments, TRBV6-2 and TRBV6-3 among them, could not be told apart and were dropped. In vitro assays verified that three CMV-associated chains recognized CMV antigens specifically.

With 60 Vbeta and 13 Jbeta primers, the PCR was carried out. Using immunoSEQ multiplex PCR, the repertoire was profiled, and TCRdb retains in-frame clones only, with some absent. The profile shows about 89,000 clones, about 83% of them singletons. Germline V gene lookup returns CDR1 LNHNV and CDR2 YYDKDF (reference sequence). The CDR3 has 14 amino acids. The V gene lost 4 bases and the J gene lost 6 bases, with 15 bases spanning the gap. This sequence originates from a female donor in good health and CMV-seropositive. The sequencing input was PBMCs. The chain has TRBV15 and TRBJ2-5, with D possibly TRBD1 on 6 matching bases. The CDR3 sequence: CATSNRDRTKTQYF. CDR3 DNA: TGTGCCACCAGCAATAGAGACAGGACGAAGACCCAGTACTTC.